This T cell receptor (beta chain) appears in the sequencing data of a study of spatial heterogeneity in lung cancer. The study, taken as a whole, reports: Intratumoral expanded alpha and beta TCR counts were found to track tumor mutation counts.

Time point reported: sample taken at primary tumor resection. There were roughly 78 donors, all of them untreated patients with early-stage non-small cell lung cancer. Points on this clonotype: Its antigen is currently unknown. Found in a library prepared for alpha chains, this beta chain is an off-target read, and its abundance has little meaning.

This CDR3 is built from 15 residues. CDR1 SGHKS and CDR2 YYEKEE come from the germline V gene (reference sequence). Trimming left V 3 bases short and J 0 bases short, with 12 bases between. TCRdb redid the calling of the 5' RACE reads with MiXCR, one entry per CDR3 protein. There are 7,500 to 10,000 distinct CDR3 sequences in the sample; roughly 51% occur only once, and around 28% lies in the top ten. J is TRBJ1-1 and V is TRBV5-5; D gene ambiguous. The sample was lung tumor tissue, taken at surgery. The TCR was taken from a female donor with early-stage non-small cell lung cancer. The CDR3 DNA reads as TGTGCCAGCAGCTCGGCGGGGAGACTGAACACTGAAGCTTTCTTT. Protein product: CASSSAGRLNTEAFF.